Each of the 9 T cell receptor beta chains below was sequenced from the same sample in a study of blood T cell repertoires in COVID-19. Profiled with immunoSEQ multiplex PCR; TCRdb holds only in-frame clones, not every one. The sample consists of about 170,000 clones, roughly four fifths of them appearing once. Sequenced: peripheral blood. Receptor source: a woman older than 75 with COVID-19, enrolled during active disease.

V usage is TRBV9 and J usage is TRBJ1-5, with a weak D call TRBD1 (5 bases). Per the germline V gene, CDR1 is SGDLS and CDR2 is YYNGEE. The CDR3 is made up of 14 amino acids. Deletions cut 3 bases from V and 3 bases from J, with 10 bases between. CDR3 sequence reads: CASSGGGNNQPQHF. The DNA for the CDR3 is TGTGCCAGCAGCGGGGGCGGGAACAATCAGCCCCAGCATTTT.

CDR3 loop: CASSLPAGTDTQYF. The CDR3 DNA reads TGTGCCAGCAGCTTGCCGGCGGGGACAGATACGCAGTATTTT. The chain joins TRBV5-5 to TRBJ2-3; D is perhaps TRBD2 (6 bases). CDR1 SGHKS and CDR2 YYEKEE come from the germline V gene (reference sequence). The CDR3 is made up of 14 amino acids. V was trimmed by 1 base and J by 3 bases, leaving 9 bases between them.

This clone was seen just once. J is TRBJ2-1 and V is TRBV9; 12 bases are shared with TRBD2. CDR3 length: 17 amino acids. The germline gives CDR1 SGDLS, CDR2 YYNGEE. The trim removed 0 bases at V and 8 bases at J, leaving 9 bases unmatched. The CDR3: CASSVAWTSGALDEQFF. As DNA, the CDR3 is TGTGCCAGCAGCGTAGCTTGGACTAGCGGGGCTCTCGATGAGCAGTTCTTC.

The J gene is TRBJ2-2, the V gene TRBV11-1; 12 nucleotides line up with TRBD2. CDR1 is SGHAT, CDR2 FQDESV, per germline (reference sequence). With 5 bases clipped from V and 7 bases from J, the junction kept 8 bases outside the gene matches. The CDR3 has 16 residues. DNA of the CDR3: TGTGCCAGCAGCCCACGACTAGCGGGAGTTGGCGGGGAGCTGTTTTTT. As protein: CASSPRLAGVGGELFF.

This chain uses TRBV5-1 with TRBJ2-7, with 9 bases lining up with TRBD1. CDR3 length equals 16 residues. V was clipped by 5 bases and J by 1 base; unmatched bases: 10. Germline lookup yields CDR1 SGHRS and CDR2 YFSETQ. The CDR3 bases are TGCGCCAGCAGATGGACAGGGGTGGGTAAATCCTACGAGCAGTACTTC. Translation: CASRWTGVGKSYEQYF.

The chain joins TRBV4-3 to TRBJ1-2; 7 bases are shared with TRBD1. The germline CDR1 and CDR2 sequences are LGHNA and YSLEER. Trimming cost V 1 base and J 6 bases; bases outside gene matches: 2. The CDR3 covers 13 residues. Here the CDR3 DNA reads TGCGCCAGCAGCCAAGTTCAGGGGGATGGCTACACCTTC. Its protein is CASSQVQGDGYTF.

This chain joins TRBV5-4 and TRBJ2-5, with TRBD1 as a possible D gene (5 bases). The CDR3 covers 13 residues. With 0 bases removed from V and 6 bases from J, the gap between germline ends came to 9 bases. Germline assignment: CDR1 SGHNT and CDR2 YYREEE (reference sequence). Here the CDR3 DNA reads TGTGCCAGCAGCTTGGAAGGGGTACAGACCCAGTACTTC. This sequence encodes CASSLEGVQTQYF.

This rearrangement joins TRBV6-1 to TRBJ2-1; TRBD2 matches 8 bases. This CDR3 has 18 amino acids. CDR1 is MNHNS, CDR2 SASEGT, per germline. Germline trimming cut 1 base from V and 3 bases from J; bases unmatched to any gene: 11. The CDR3 reads CASSEVVVAGSVYNEQFF. Here the CDR3 DNA reads TGTGCCAGCAGTGAAGTGGTGGTAGCGGGGTCTGTCTACAATGAGCAGTTCTTC.

CDR3 region: CASRRLATYEQYF. CDR3 coding DNA: TGTGCCAGCAGGCGACTAGCAACCTACGAGCAGTACTTC. The chain recombines TRBV11-1 with TRBJ2-7; 7 bases line up with TRBD2. V shed 6 bases and J 2 bases; nucleotides not matched to a gene: 4. From germline, CDR1 is SGHAT and CDR2 FQDESV (reference sequence). The CDR3 extends over 13 amino acids.